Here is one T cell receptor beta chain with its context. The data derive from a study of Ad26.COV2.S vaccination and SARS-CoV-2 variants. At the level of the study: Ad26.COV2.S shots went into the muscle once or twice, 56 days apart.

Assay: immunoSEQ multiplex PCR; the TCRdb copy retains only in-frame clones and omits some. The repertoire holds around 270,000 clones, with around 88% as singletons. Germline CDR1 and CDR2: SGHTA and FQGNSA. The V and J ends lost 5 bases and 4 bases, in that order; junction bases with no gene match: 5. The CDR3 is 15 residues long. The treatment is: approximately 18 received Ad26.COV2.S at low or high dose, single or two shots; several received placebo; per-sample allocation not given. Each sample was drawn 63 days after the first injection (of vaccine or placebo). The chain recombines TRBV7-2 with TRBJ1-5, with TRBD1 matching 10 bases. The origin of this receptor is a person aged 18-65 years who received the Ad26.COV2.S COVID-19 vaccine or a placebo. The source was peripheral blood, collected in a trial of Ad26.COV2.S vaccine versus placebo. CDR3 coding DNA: TGTGCCAGCAGCACCAGACAGGGGGCGAATCAGCCCCAGCATTTT. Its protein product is CASSTRQGANQPQHF.